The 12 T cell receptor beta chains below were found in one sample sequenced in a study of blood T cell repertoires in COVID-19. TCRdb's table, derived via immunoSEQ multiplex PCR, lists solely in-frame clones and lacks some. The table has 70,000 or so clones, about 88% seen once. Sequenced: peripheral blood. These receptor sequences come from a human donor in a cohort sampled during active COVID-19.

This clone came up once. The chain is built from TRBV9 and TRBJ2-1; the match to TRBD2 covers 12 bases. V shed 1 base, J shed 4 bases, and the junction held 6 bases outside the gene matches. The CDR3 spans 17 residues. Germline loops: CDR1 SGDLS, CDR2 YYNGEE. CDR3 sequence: CASSVTSGRRIYNEQFF. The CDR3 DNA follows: TGTGCCAGCAGCGTAACTAGCGGGAGGAGGATATACAATGAGCAGTTCTTC.

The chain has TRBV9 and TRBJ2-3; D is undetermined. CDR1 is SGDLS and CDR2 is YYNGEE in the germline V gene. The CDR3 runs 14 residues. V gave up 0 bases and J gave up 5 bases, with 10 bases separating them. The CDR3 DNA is TGTGCCAGCAGCGTAGGCGCCTACGGAGATACGCAGTATTTT. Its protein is CASSVGAYGDTQYF. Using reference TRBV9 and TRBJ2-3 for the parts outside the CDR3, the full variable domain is DSGVTQTPKHLITATGQRVTLRCSPRSGDLSVYWYQQSLDQGLQFLIQYYNGEERAKGNILERFSAQQFPDLHSELNLSSLELGDSALYFCASSVGAYGDTQYFGPGTRLTVL.

In nucleotides, the CDR3 is TGTGCCAGCAGCGTCACTAGCGGGAGCTCAGATACGCAGTATTTT. Residues: CASSVTSGSSDTQYF. The rearrangement joins TRBV7-9 to TRBJ2-3, with TRBD2 matching 11 bases. Trimming at V came to 5 bases and at J to 4 bases, leaving 5 bases not matched to a gene. Germline CDR1 is SEHNR and CDR2 is FQNEAQ (reference sequence). The CDR3 is 15 residues long.

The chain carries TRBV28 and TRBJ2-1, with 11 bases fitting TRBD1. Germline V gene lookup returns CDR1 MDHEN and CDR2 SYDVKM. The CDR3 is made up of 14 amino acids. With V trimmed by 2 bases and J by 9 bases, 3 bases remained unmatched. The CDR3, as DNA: TGTGCCAGCAGTTTACGGACAGGGGGCATTGAGCAGTTCTTC. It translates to CASSLRTGGIEQFF.

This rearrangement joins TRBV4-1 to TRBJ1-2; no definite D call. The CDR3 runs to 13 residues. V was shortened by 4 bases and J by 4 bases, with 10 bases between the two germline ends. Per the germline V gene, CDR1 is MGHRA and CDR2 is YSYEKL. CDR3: CASSLGGIYGYTF. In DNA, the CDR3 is TGCGCCAGCAGCCTAGGCGGGATCTATGGCTACACCTTC.

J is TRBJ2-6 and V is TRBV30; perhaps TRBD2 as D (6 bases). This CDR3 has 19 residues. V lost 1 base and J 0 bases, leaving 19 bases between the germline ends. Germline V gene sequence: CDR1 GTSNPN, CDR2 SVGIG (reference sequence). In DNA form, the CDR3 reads TGTGCCTGGAGTGGCCAGTCTAGCGCCCGGATCTCTGGGGCCAACGTCCTGACTTTC. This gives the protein CAWSGQSSARISGANVLTF.

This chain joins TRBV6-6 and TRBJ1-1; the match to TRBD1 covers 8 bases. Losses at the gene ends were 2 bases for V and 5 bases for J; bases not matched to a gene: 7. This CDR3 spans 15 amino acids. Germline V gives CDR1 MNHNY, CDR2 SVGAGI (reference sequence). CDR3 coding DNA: TGTGCCAGCAGTTACGCAAACAGGGGGGTTACTGAAGCTTTCTTT. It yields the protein CASSYANRGVTEAFF.

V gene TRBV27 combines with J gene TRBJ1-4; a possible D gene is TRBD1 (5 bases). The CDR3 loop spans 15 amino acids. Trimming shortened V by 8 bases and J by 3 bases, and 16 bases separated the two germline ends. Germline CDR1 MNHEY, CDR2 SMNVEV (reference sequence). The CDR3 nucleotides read TGTGCCAGCTCTCCCCATCAGGGATCTAATGAAAAACTGTTTTTT. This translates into CASSPHQGSNEKLFF.

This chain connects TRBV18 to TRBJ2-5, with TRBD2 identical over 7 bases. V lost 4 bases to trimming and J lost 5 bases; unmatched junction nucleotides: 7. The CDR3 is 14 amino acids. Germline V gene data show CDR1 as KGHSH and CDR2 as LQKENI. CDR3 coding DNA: TGTGCCAGCTCACACCGGACTAGTCAGGAGACCCAGTACTTC. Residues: CASSHRTSQETQYF.

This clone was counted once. This CDR3 is CASSEDNWNTEAFF. The CDR3 bases are TGCGCCAGCAGTGAGGACAACTGGAACACTGAAGCTTTCTTT. J is TRBJ1-1 and V is TRBV5-1; TRBD1 is a possible D gene (5 bases). Trimming pared 5 bases from V and 1 base from J, leaving 12 bases between. CDR1 is SGHRS and CDR2 is YFSETQ in the germline V gene. The CDR3 consists of 14 residues.

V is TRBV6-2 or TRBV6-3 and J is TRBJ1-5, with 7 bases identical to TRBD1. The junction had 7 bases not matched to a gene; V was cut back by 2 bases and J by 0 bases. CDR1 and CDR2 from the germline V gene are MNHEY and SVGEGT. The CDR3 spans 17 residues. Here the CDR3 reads CASSYTDRAFSNQPQHF. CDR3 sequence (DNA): TGTGCCAGCAGTTACACCGACAGGGCTTTTAGCAATCAGCCCCAGCATTTT.

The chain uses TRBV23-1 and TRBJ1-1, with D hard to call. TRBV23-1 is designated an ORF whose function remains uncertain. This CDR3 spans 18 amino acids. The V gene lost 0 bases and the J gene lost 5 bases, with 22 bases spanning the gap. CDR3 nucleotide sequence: TGCGCCAGCAGTCAATCGAAGTTGGGTTACAGTAGTTGGACTGAAGCTTTCTTT. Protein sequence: CASSQSKLGYSSWTEAFF.